Below, one T cell receptor (beta chain) is given with its context. The antigen is unknown. V was clipped by 2 bases and J by 1 base, with 7 bases between them. Germline-derived CDR1 and CDR2 are KGHSH and LQKENI. This CDR3 comprises 14 residues. The data were obtained in a study of lymphopenia after photon versus proton radiotherapy. Broader study findings: Better survival with proton therapy was suggested as possible, not demonstrated. Larger post-nadir TCR diversity loss correlated inversely with survival in deceased patients. Relative stability marked proton patients; photon patients lost diversity and naive cells.

The assay was immunoSEQ multiplex PCR, and TCRdb's table has in-frame clones only and misses some. In the table there are about 65,000 clones, around 87% of which are singletons. The receptor's source is an elderly man with esophageal cancer. The genes are TRBV18 and TRBJ2-3; no clear D gene. The sample here was peripheral blood, taken from a patient treated with proton-based radiotherapy. DNA of the CDR3: TGTGCCAGCTCACCAAACATGGGCACAGATACGCAGTATTTT. As protein: CASSPNMGTDTQYF.